The rows below give T cell receptor beta chains drawn from one sample of a study of blood T cells in healthy people across ages. TCRdb analysed the 5' RACE reads with MiXCR anew, one entry per CDR3 protein. In the table there are about 1.5 million distinct CDR3 sequences, around 39% of which are singletons. The specimen was blood. The receptor source for this set is a woman under 30 in good health. The CDR3 runs from the conserved cysteine through the conserved F or W. A D gene is named only where the DNA matches it firmly. Size values are once, few and many counts, or a class for expanded clones, and some rows have none.

v_call: TRBV27
clone_size: few
d_call: .
j_call: TRBJ2-7
cdr3_aa: CASSSEGHGNYEQYF
cdr3_nt: TGTGCCAGCAGTTCGGAGGGACATGGGAACTACGAGCAGTACTTC

v_call: TRBV29-1
clone_size: .
d_call: TRBD2
j_call: TRBJ2-7
cdr3_aa: CSVEDRAGGTYEQYF
cdr3_nt: TGCAGCGTTGAAGATCGCGCGGGAGGTACCTACGAGCAGTACTTC

v_call: TRBV7-2
clone_size: few
d_call: .
j_call: TRBJ2-7
cdr3_aa: CASRGADSYEQYF
cdr3_nt: TGTGCCAGCAGGGGGGCGGATTCCTACGAGCAGTACTTC

v_call: TRBV10-3
clone_size: few
d_call: .
j_call: TRBJ2-1
cdr3_aa: CAISDVKAQFF
cdr3_nt: TGTGCCATCAGTGACGTGAAGGCGCAGTTCTTC

v_call: TRBV2
clone_size: .
d_call: .
j_call: TRBJ2-1
cdr3_aa: CASSGDRYGGDEQFF
cdr3_nt: TGTGCCAGCAGTGGGGACAGGTATGGGGGGGATGAGCAGTTCTTC

v_call: TRBV11-2
clone_size: .
d_call: TRBD1
j_call: TRBJ1-1
cdr3_aa: CASSQGQGATEAFF
cdr3_nt: TGTGCCAGCAGCCAAGGTCAGGGGGCGACTGAAGCTTTCTTT

v_call: TRBV20-1
clone_size: .
d_call: .
j_call: TRBJ1-2
cdr3_aa: CSAAPRNYGYTF
cdr3_nt: TGCAGTGCTGCCCCCCGGAACTATGGCTACACCTTC

v_call: TRBV12-3/TRBV12-4
clone_size: .
d_call: .
j_call: TRBJ1-1
cdr3_aa: CASSLESMNTEAFF
cdr3_nt: TGTGCCAGCTCACTCGAGAGTATGAACACTGAAGCTTTCTTT

v_call: TRBV7-8
clone_size: few
d_call: .
j_call: TRBJ2-5
cdr3_aa: CASSFGRTGGYNEQYF
cdr3_nt: TGTGCCAGCAGCTTCGGACGGACCGGGGGATACAATGAGCAGTACTTC

v_call: TRBV30
clone_size: .
d_call: TRBD2
j_call: TRBJ2-1
cdr3_aa: CAWASGRGVYEQFF
cdr3_nt: TGTGCCTGGGCTAGCGGGAGGGGGGTCTATGAGCAGTTCTTC

v_call: TRBV10-3
clone_size: few
d_call: TRBD1
j_call: TRBJ1-2
cdr3_aa: CAISGQGGYGYTF
cdr3_nt: TGTGCCATCAGTGGACAGGGAGGCTATGGCTACACCTTC

v_call: TRBV3-1
clone_size: .
d_call: .
j_call: TRBJ2-6
cdr3_aa: CASSQVTVSGANVLTF
cdr3_nt: TGTGCCAGCAGCCAAGTGACAGTCTCTGGGGCCAACGTCCTGACTTTC

v_call: TRBV20-1
clone_size: few
d_call: .
j_call: TRBJ1-6
cdr3_aa: CSASSTTVYNSPLHF
cdr3_nt: TGCAGTGCTTCATCTACAACAGTCTATAATTCACCCCTCCACTTT

v_call: TRBV7-8
clone_size: .
d_call: TRBD2
j_call: TRBJ2-1
cdr3_aa: CASSLFRTSGRRETQFF
cdr3_nt: TGTGCCAGCAGCTTATTTCGTACTAGCGGGAGACGAGAGACCCAGTTCTTC

v_call: TRBV28
clone_size: few
d_call: .
j_call: TRBJ2-7
cdr3_aa: CASSARQMVYEQYF
cdr3_nt: TGTGCCAGCAGTGCGAGACAGATGGTCTACGAGCAGTACTTC

v_call: TRBV7-2
clone_size: few
d_call: .
j_call: TRBJ1-2
cdr3_aa: CASSFSFDLGVGYGYTF
cdr3_nt: TGTGCCAGCAGCTTTAGCTTTGATTTGGGGGTTGGCTATGGCTACACCTTC